The 26 T cell receptor beta chains given below trace back to one sample, sequenced in a study of blood T cells in healthy people across ages. A second about 6 to 12 cycle PCR used barcoded and J-beta primers. TCRdb re-called the 5' RACE reads through MiXCR, storing one row per CDR3 protein. The data contain about 580,000 distinct CDR3 sequences, 40% to 55% of them singletons. Source material: blood. The source of these receptors is a man aged 80 or over in good health.

This rearrangement joins TRBV6-2 or TRBV6-3 to TRBJ2-7; D is ambiguous. This CDR3 region has 13 residues. V lost 0 bases, J lost 5 bases, and 8 bases lay in between. Germline V CDR1 and CDR2: MNHEY, SVGEGT. The CDR3 protein is CASSYSRPDEQYF. CDR3 DNA sequence: TGTGCCAGCAGTTACTCGAGGCCGGACGAGCAGTACTTC.

The chain recombines TRBV20-1 with TRBJ2-7; the D gene is possibly TRBD2 (5 bases). Germline-derived CDR1 and CDR2 are DFQATT and SNEGSKA (reference sequence). The CDR3 is 13 residues long. The V end lost 3 bases, the J end lost 2 bases, and 11 bases lay between the germline ends. This CDR3 is CSARARRPYEQYF. DNA of the CDR3: TGCAGTGCTAGGGCCAGGAGGCCCTACGAGCAGTACTTC.

The V and J genes are TRBV9 and TRBJ1-4, with 7 bases matching TRBD1. The CDR3 covers 16 residues. Germline V gene lookup returns CDR1 SGDLS and CDR2 YYNGEE. V gave up 0 bases and J gave up 0 bases; unmatched junction bases: 2. Here the CDR3 DNA reads TGTGCCAGCAGCGTAGGAGGGGGCACAACTAATGAAAAACTGTTTTTT. This sequence encodes CASSVGGGTTNEKLFF.

V is TRBV7-3 and J is TRBJ2-3; 14 nucleotides align to TRBD2. Germline V CDR1 and CDR2: SGHTA, FQGTGA. This CDR3 spans 20 amino acids. V lost 3 bases to trimming and J lost 2 bases; unmatched junction nucleotides: 13. The CDR3 loop reads CASSFQGGLAGALFTDTQYF. For the CDR3, the DNA is TGTGCCAGCAGCTTCCAGGGGGGACTAGCGGGGGCCCTATTCACAGATACGCAGTATTTT.

The CDR3: CASSPIVTGELFF. CDR3 coding DNA: TGTGCCAGCAGCCCAATCGTCACCGGGGAGCTGTTTTTT. V and J are TRBV7-2 and TRBJ2-2; D not certain. Trimming took off 5 bases at V and 4 bases at J, with 8 bases between the two ends. Germline V gene lookup returns CDR1 SGHTA and CDR2 FQGNSA. The CDR3 runs 13 residues.

This chain links TRBV9 with TRBJ2-1, with 8 bases identical to TRBD2. The germline gives CDR1 SGDLS, CDR2 YYNGEE. Trimming removed 4 bases from V and 6 bases from J; junction bases left unmatched: 9. The CDR3 is 15 residues long. Here the CDR3 DNA reads TGTGCCAGCAGCCCCGGGGGGGCCATCTCCAATGAGCAGTTCTTC. Its translation: CASSPGGAISNEQFF. The complete variable domain, with remaining parts taken from reference TRBV9 and TRBJ2-1, reads DSGVTQTPKHLITATGQRVTLRCSPRSGDLSVYWYQQSLDQGLQFLIQYYNGEERAKGNILERFSAQQFPDLHSELNLSSLELGDSALYFCASSPGGAISNEQFFGPGTRLTVL.

Only a few counts were recorded for this clonotype. V and J are TRBV7-9 and TRBJ2-1; 8 bases line up with TRBD2. V gave up 2 bases and J gave up 9 bases; unmatched junction bases: 9. The CDR3 extends over 15 amino acids. Germline V gene sequence: CDR1 SEHNR, CDR2 FQNEAQ (reference sequence). Here the CDR3 DNA reads TGTGCCAGCAGCTTATCTAGCGGGCCTGGGGGTGAGCAGTTCTTC. This translates into CASSLSSGPGGEQFF. The complete variable domain, with remaining parts taken from reference TRBV7-9 and TRBJ2-1, reads DTGVSQNPRHKITKRGQNVTFRCDPISEHNRLYWYRQTLGQGPEFLTYFQNEAQLEKSRLLSDRFSAERPKGSFSTLEIQRTEQGDSAMYLCASSLSSGPGGEQFFGPGTRLTVL.

The V and J genes are TRBV25-1 and TRBJ1-6; D call uncertain. This CDR3 has 18 residues. V was pared by 1 base and J by 0 bases, with 13 bases between. Germline values: CDR1 MGHDK, CDR2 SYGVNS. Here the CDR3 DNA reads TGTGCCAGCAGTGAATTGTACCCCCATAGCTCCTATAATTCACCCCTCCACTTT. Translating it yields CASSELYPHSSYNSPLHF.

As to this clonotype: A read error may explain this, as a much larger clone is one base away. J is TRBJ2-1 and V is TRBV6-6; D remains ambiguous. V lost 5 bases and J 2 bases, leaving 13 bases between the germline ends. From germline, CDR1 is MNHNY and CDR2 SVGAGI (reference sequence). The CDR3 is 15 residues long. The CDR3 DNA sequence: TGTGCCAGCAGTAAAAGGGTGGCAACCTACAATGAGCAGTTCTTC. Amino acid sequence: CASSKRVATYNEQFF.

Here the CDR3 reads CAISGTGSGELFF. The CDR3 DNA reads as TGTGCCATCAGTGGTACAGGGTCCGGGGAGCTGTTTTTT. The V call is TRBV10-3, the J call TRBJ2-2; tentative D call: TRBD1 (6 bases). Germline values: CDR1 ENHRY, CDR2 SYGVKD. The CDR3 runs to 13 residues. The V end was cut by 4 bases, the J end by 6 bases, with 9 bases between.

The rearrangement uses TRBV6-6 and TRBJ2-7, with 7 bases aligning to TRBD2. CDR3 length: 17 residues. Germline trimming cut 2 bases from V and 2 bases from J; bases unmatched to any gene: 12. Germline V gives CDR1 MNHNY, CDR2 SVGAGI (reference sequence). The CDR3 loop reads CASSYPTGRGDAYEQYF. As DNA, the CDR3 is TGTGCCAGCAGTTACCCGACCGGACGGGGGGACGCCTACGAGCAGTACTTC.

The chain employs TRBV18 and TRBJ1-2, with D possibly being TRBD1 (6 bases). There are 19 residues in the CDR3. CDR1 and CDR2 from the germline V gene are KGHSH and LQKENI. V was clipped by 3 bases and J by 2 bases, with 25 bases between them. DNA for the CDR3: TGTGCCAGCTCACCCGGCGCGACTACAGGGAAAGAGAGAAACTATGGCTACACCTTC. It codes for CASSPGATTGKERNYGYTF. Complete variable domain (other parts from reference TRBV18 and TRBJ1-2): NAGVMQNPRHLVRRRGQEARLRCSPMKGHSHVYWYRQLPEEGLKFMVYLQKENIIDESGMPKERFSAEFPKEGPSILRIQQVVRGDSAAYFCASSPGATTGKERNYGYTFGSGTRLTVV.

CDR3 coding DNA: TGCAGTGCTAGAGATCCCGCAAAGCAGATGTCCGAGCAGTACTTC. Its protein product is CSARDPAKQMSEQYF. V is TRBV20-1 and J is TRBJ2-5; D remains unclear. The J call may not be correct, given that the DNA end is closer to TRBJ2-7. CDR1 is DFQATT, CDR2 SNEGSKA, per germline (reference sequence). The CDR3 has 15 amino acids.

The chain joins TRBV12-3 or TRBV12-4 to TRBJ2-2; 8 positions agree with TRBD2. This CDR3 region has 16 residues. V gave up 6 bases and J gave up 7 bases; unmatched junction bases: 13. The CDR3 region is CASRGILSGTGGELFF. CDR3 coding DNA: TGTGCCAGCAGGGGGATCCTTAGCGGGACTGGCGGGGAGCTGTTTTTT.

J is TRBJ2-1 and V is TRBV20-1; the D gene is possibly TRBD2 (6 bases). Germline CDR1 DFQATT, CDR2 SNEGSKA (reference sequence). V was trimmed by 0 bases and J by 7 bases, leaving 19 bases between them. The CDR3 spans 16 residues. CDR3: CSARDPAIAERNEQFF. The DNA for the CDR3 is TGCAGTGCTAGAGACCCGGCCATAGCGGAAAGAAATGAGCAGTTCTTC.

This clonotype appeared a single time. The CDR3 reads CASSLLPGGGRDTQYF. CDR3 sequence (DNA): TGTGCCAGCAGCTTACTTCCTGGCGGGGGCCGGGATACGCAGTATTTT. This chain links TRBV11-2 with TRBJ2-3; D may be TRBD2 (7 bases). Looked up from germline, CDR1 is SGHAT and CDR2 is FQNNGV. V was clipped by 2 bases and J by 6 bases, with 18 bases between them. The CDR3 runs to 16 residues.

There are many counts of this clonotype. The chain is built from TRBV9 and TRBJ2-5; 9 bases match TRBD2. V shed 2 bases and J 0 bases; nucleotides not matched to a gene: 2. The germline V gene encodes CDR1 SGDLS and CDR2 YYNGEE. CDR3 length: 15 amino acids. The DNA of the CDR3 is TGTGCCAGCAGCGTCGGACTAGCGAACCAAGAGACCCAGTACTTC. Amino acid sequence: CASSVGLANQETQYF.

Only a few counts were recorded for this clonotype. The chain carries TRBV11-1 and TRBJ1-2; perhaps TRBD1 as D (6 bases). The CDR3 totals 15 residues. Trimming took 5 bases from V and 4 from J, leaving 17 bases between them. Looked up from germline, CDR1 is SGHAT and CDR2 is FQDESV (reference sequence). The CDR3 protein is CASSPSVGGGYGYTF. The CDR3 region has the DNA TGTGCCAGCAGCCCCTCGGTTGGGGGCGGCTATGGCTACACCTTC.

This clonotype was counted a few times. V usage is TRBV20-1 and J usage is TRBJ2-5; 8 bases fit TRBD2. The tail of the sequence fits TRBJ2-7 better, so the J call may be wrong. Germline V gene data show CDR1 as DFQATT and CDR2 as SNEGSKA (reference sequence). This CDR3 has 13 residues. CDR3 sequence: CSATGGGNYEQYF. For the CDR3, the DNA is TGCAGTGCTACAGGCGGGGGGAACTACGAGCAGTACTTC.

V usage is TRBV18 and J usage is TRBJ1-5; 7 positions agree with TRBD1. Germline assignment: CDR1 KGHSH and CDR2 LQKENI. The CDR3 contains 14 residues. The trim removed 8 bases at V and 7 bases at J, leaving 11 bases unmatched. In DNA, the CDR3 is TGTGCCAGCGGGATTAACAGGGGTCAGCAGCCCCAGCATTTT. This encodes CASGINRGQQPQHF.

V and J are TRBV12-3 or TRBV12-4 and TRBJ2-3; D uncertain. The CDR3 is 13 amino acids. Trimming stripped 7 bases from V and 3 bases from J, with 11 bases between. As DNA, the CDR3 is TGTGCCAGCATCTCGGGCGGAACAGATACGCAGTATTTT. Translation: CASISGGTDTQYF.

The gene calls are TRBV4-3 and TRBJ1-6, with no clear D. The CDR3 is 17 amino acids. V was cut by 0 bases and J by 0 bases, with 9 bases left in between. Germline V gives CDR1 LGHNA, CDR2 YSLEER. For the CDR3, the DNA is TGCGCCAGCAGCCAAGAGTTGCGGAGCTCCTATAATTCACCCCTCCACTTT. Protein: CASSQELRSSYNSPLHF.

This chain joins TRBV5-1 and TRBJ2-7, with TRBD1 as a possible D gene (6 bases). Trimming stripped 2 bases from V and 3 bases from J, with 12 bases between. Germline V CDR1 and CDR2: SGHRS, YFSETQ. This CDR3 is 14 amino acids long. The CDR3 spells CASSFGTNFYEQYF. CDR3 DNA sequence: TGCGCCAGCAGCTTCGGGACAAATTTCTACGAGCAGTACTTC. Combining the CDR3 with reference TRBV5-1 and TRBJ2-7 gives the whole variable domain KAGVTQTPRYLIKTRGQQVTLSCSPISGHRSVSWYQQTPGQGLQFLFEYFSETQRNKGNFPGRFSGRQFSNSRSEMNVSTLELGDSALYLCASSFGTNFYEQYFGPGTRLTVT.

This clonotype was observed a few times. The rearrangement uses TRBV7-8 and TRBJ2-3, with 7 bases identical to TRBD2. The trim removed 0 bases at V and 0 bases at J, leaving 6 bases unmatched. Germline V gene data show CDR1 as SGHVS and CDR2 as FQNEAQ. This CDR3 is built from 17 residues. For the CDR3, the DNA is TGTGCCAGCAGCTTAGCGTGGCTAGCGGCCAGCACAGATACGCAGTATTTT. Its protein is CASSLAWLAASTDTQYF.

This chain joins TRBV5-1 and TRBJ2-3, with 13 nucleotides matching TRBD2. The CDR3 runs to 17 residues. The germline CDR1 and CDR2 sequences are SGHRS and YFSETQ. Germline trimming cut 1 base from V and 2 bases from J; bases unmatched to any gene: 4. The CDR3, as DNA: TGCGCCAGCAGCTTGAGACTAGCGGGAGGAATCACAGATACGCAGTATTTT. Its protein product is CASSLRLAGGITDTQYF.

The chain is built from TRBV7-8 and TRBJ1-2; 8 bases match TRBD1. Losses at the gene ends were 5 bases for V and 0 bases for J; bases not matched to a gene: 8. The CDR3 contains 16 residues. Germline lookup yields CDR1 SGHVS and CDR2 FQNEAQ. DNA of the CDR3: TGTGCCAGCAGCCCCCCGGGGACAGGTGCTAACTATGGCTACACCTTC. Its translation is CASSPPGTGANYGYTF.